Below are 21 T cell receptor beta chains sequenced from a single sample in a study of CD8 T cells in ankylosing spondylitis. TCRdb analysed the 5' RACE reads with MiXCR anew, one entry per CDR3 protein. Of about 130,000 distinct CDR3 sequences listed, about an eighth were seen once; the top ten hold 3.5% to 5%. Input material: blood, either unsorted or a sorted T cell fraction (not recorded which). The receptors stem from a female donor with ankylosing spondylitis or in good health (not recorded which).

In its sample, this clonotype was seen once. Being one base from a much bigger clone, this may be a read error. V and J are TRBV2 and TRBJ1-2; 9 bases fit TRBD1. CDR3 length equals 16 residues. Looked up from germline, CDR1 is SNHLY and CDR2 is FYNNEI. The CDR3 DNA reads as TGTGCCAACAGTGTAACCACAGGGGGCGGAAACTATGGCTACACCTTC. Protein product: CANSVTTGGGNYGYTF.

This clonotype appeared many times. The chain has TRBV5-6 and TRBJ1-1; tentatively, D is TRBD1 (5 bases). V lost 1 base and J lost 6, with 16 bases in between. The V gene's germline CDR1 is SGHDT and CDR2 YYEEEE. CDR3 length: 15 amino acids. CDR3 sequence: CASSLLPGRTAEAFF. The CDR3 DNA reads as TGTGCCAGCAGCTTGTTACCAGGGAGGACTGCTGAAGCTTTCTTT.

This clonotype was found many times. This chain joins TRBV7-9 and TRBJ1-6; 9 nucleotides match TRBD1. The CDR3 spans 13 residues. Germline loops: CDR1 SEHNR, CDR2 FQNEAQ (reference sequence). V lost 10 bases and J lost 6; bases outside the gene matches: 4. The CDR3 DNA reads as TGTGCCATTCTGGGACAGGGTAATTCACCCCTCCACTTT. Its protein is CAILGQGNSPLHF.

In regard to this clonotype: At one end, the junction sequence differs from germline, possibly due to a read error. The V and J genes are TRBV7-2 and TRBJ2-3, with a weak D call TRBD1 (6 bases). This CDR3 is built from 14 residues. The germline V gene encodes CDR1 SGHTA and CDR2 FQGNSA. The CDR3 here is CASSWDINTDTKYF. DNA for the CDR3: TGTGCCAGCAGCTGGGACATAAACACCGATACGAAGTATTTT.

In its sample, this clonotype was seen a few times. The CDR3 DNA is TGTGCCAGCTCACCATTTGGACAGGTCTCCTACGAGCAGTACTTC. Its translation: CASSPFGQVSYEQYF. V is TRBV18 and J is TRBJ2-7; 7 bases agree with TRBD1. This CDR3 has 15 residues. Trimming at V came to 2 bases and at J to 0 bases, leaving 4 bases not matched to a gene. Germline CDR1 and CDR2: KGHSH and LQKENI.

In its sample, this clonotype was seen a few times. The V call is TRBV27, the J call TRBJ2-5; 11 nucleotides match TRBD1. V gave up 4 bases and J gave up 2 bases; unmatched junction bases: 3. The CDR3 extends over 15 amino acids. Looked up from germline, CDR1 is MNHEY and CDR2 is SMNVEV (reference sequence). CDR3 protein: CASSSGQGGQETQYF. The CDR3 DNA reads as TGTGCCAGCAGTTCGGGACAGGGGGGACAAGAGACCCAGTACTTC.

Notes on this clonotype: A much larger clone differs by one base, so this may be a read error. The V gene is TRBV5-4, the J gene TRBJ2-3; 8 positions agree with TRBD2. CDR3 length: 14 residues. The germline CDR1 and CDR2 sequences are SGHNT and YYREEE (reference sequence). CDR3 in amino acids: CASSTGGRPDMQYF. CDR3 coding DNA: TGTGCCAGCAGCACGGGAGGGCGGCCAGATATGCAGTATTTT.

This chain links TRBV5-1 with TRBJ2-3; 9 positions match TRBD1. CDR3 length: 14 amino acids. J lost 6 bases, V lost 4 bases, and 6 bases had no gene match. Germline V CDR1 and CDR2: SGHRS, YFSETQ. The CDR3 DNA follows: TGCGCCAGCAGCCCAACGACAGGGGGGGATACGCAGTATTTT. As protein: CASSPTTGGDTQYF.

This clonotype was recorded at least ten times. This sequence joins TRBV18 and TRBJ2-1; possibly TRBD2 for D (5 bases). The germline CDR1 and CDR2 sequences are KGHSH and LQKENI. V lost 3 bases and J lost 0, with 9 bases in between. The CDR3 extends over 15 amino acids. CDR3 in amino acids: CASSPSDGSYNEQFF. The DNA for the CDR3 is TGTGCCAGCTCACCTAGCGACGGCTCCTACAATGAGCAGTTCTTC. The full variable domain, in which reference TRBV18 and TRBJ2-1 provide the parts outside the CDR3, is NAGVMQNPRHLVRRRGQEARLRCSPMKGHSHVYWYRQLPEEGLKFMVYLQKENIIDESGMPKERFSAEFPKEGPSILRIQQVVRGDSAAYFCASSPSDGSYNEQFFGPGTRLTVL.

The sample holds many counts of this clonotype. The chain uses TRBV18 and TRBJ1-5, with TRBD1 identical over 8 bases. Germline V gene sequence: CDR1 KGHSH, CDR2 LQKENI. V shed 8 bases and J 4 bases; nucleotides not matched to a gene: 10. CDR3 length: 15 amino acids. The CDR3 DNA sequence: TGTGCCAGCGCCCCGGGACAGGAGGAGAATCAGCCCCAGCATTTT. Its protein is CASAPGQEENQPQHF. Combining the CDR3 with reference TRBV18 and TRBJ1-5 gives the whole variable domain NAGVMQNPRHLVRRRGQEARLRCSPMKGHSHVYWYRQLPEEGLKFMVYLQKENIIDESGMPKERFSAEFPKEGPSILRIQQVVRGDSAAYFCASAPGQEENQPQHFGDGTRLSIL.

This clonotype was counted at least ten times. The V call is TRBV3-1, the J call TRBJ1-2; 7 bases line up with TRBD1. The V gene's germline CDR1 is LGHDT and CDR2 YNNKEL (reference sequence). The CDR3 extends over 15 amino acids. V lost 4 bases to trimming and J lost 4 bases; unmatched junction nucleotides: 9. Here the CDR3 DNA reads TGTGCCAGCAGCCTCGGGACAGCTCCCACCTATGGCTACACCTTC. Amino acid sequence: CASSLGTAPTYGYTF. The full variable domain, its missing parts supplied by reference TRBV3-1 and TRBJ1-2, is DTAVSQTPKYLVTQMGNDKSIKCEQNLGHDTMYWYKQDSKKFLKIMFSYNNKELIINETVPNRFSPKSPDKAHLNLHINSLELGDSAVYFCASSLGTAPTYGYTFGSGTRLTVV.

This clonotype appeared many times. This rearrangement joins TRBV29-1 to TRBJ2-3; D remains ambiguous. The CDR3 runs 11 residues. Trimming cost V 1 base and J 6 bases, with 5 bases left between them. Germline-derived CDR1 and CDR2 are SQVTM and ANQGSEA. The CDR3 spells CSVEAYDTQYF. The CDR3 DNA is TGCAGCGTTGAAGCATACGATACGCAGTATTTT.

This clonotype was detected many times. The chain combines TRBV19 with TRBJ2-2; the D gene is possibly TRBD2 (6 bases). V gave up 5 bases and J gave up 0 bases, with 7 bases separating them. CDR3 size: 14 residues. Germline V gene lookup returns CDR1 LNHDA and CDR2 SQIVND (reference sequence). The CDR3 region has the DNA TGTGCCAGTAGTGCGGGGCCGAACACCGGGGAGCTGTTTTTT. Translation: CASSAGPNTGELFF.

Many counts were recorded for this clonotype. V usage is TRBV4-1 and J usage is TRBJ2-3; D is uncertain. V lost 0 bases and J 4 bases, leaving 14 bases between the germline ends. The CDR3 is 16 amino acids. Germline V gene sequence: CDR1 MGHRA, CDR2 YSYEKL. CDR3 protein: CASSQDGLRIADTQYF. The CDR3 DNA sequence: TGCGCCAGCAGCCAAGATGGGCTTCGAATCGCAGATACGCAGTATTTT.

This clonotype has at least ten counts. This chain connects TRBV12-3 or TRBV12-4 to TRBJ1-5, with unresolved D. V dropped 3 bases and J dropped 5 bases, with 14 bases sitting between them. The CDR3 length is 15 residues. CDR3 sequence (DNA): TGTGCCAGCAGTTTCCTGGCCATTGGGGATCAGCCCCAGCATTTT. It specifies CASSFLAIGDQPQHF.

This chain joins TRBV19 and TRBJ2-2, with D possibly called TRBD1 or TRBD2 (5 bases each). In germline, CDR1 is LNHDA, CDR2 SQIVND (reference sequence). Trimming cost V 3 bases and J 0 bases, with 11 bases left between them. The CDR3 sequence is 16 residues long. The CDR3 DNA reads TGTGCCAGTAGTATCCAGGGACCTACGAACACCGGGGAGCTGTTTTTT. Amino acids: CASSIQGPTNTGELFF.

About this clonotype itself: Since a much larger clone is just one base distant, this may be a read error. The CDR3 sequence: CANSDRWDNRRYEQYF. CDR3 nucleotides: TGCGCCAACAGTGATCGTTGGGACAACAGGCGCTACGAGCAGTACTTC. The J gene is TRBJ2-7, the V gene TRBV10-2, with D perhaps matching TRBD1 (6 bases). Germline V CDR1 and CDR2: WSHSY, SAAADI. CDR3 length equals 16 residues.

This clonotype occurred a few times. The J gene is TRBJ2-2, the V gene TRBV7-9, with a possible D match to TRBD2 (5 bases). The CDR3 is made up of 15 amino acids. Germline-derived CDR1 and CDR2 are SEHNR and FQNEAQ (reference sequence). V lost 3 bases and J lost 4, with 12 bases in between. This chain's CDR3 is CASSLVSGSTGELFF. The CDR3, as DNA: TGTGCCAGCAGCTTGGTTTCGGGGAGCACCGGGGAGCTGTTTTTT.

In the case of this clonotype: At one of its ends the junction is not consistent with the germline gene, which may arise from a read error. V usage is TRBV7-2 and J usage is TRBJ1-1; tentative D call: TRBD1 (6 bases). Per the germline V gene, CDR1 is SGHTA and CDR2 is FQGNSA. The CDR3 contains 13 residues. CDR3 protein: CAGNFGTFTEPFF. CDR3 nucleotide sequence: TGTGCCGGCAACTTCGGGACATTTACTGAACCTTTCTTT.

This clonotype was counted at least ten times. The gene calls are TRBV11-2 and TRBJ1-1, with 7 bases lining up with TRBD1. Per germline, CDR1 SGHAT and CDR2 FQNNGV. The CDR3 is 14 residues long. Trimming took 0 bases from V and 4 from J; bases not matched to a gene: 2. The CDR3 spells CASSLEQGLTEAFF. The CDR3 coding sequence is TGTGCCAGCAGCTTAGAACAGGGGCTCACTGAAGCTTTCTTT.

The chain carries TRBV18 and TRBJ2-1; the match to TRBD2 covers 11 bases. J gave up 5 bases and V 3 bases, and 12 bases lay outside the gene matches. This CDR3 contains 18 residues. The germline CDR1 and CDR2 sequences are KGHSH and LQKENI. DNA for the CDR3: TGTGCCAGCTCACCGAGACTAGCGGGACGGTCGTGGCACAATGAGCAGTTCTTC. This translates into CASSPRLAGRSWHNEQFF.